The clone carrying this T cell receptor (beta chain) was observed many times. Antigen specificity is unknown. Germline assignment: CDR1 MDHEN and CDR2 SYDVKM. The CDR3 runs 15 residues. Trimming removed 4 bases from V and 1 base from J, with 13 bases in between. The time point: persistent/refractory GD, antithyroid drugs over 5 years with positive TRAb. The TCR library used RNA extracted from PBMCs. This entry belongs to a study of regulatory T cells in long-lasting Graves disease. Study-level background: A definition of persistent Graves' disease required over 5 years of antithyroid drugs plus positive TSH receptor antibodies.

Study-wide findings and caveats: Favored gene segments in persistent disease were TRBV28, TRBJ1-2 and TRBJ2-5. Patients with persistent disease shared 2,741 public clonotypes, outpacing the roughly 1,000 shared by new patients.

Relying on iRepertoire HTBI primers and Arm-PCR of CDR3 regions, the team built TCR beta libraries. MiXCR, applied by TCRdb to the multiplex PCR reads, yields one record per CDR3 protein. The sample contains around 450,000 distinct CDR3 sequences, 20% to 25% of which appear only once. The chain employs TRBV28 and TRBJ1-1; the D gene is possibly TRBD1 (5 bases). The sample was peripheral blood mononuclear cells (PBMCs), taken when the disease was refractory, from a patient treated with antithyroid drugs. This TCR derives from a female donor with Graves disease. This CDR3 is CASSWPGQKNTEAFF. The CDR3 region has the DNA TGTGCCAGCAGTTGGCCCGGACAAAAGAACACTGAAGCTTTCTTT.